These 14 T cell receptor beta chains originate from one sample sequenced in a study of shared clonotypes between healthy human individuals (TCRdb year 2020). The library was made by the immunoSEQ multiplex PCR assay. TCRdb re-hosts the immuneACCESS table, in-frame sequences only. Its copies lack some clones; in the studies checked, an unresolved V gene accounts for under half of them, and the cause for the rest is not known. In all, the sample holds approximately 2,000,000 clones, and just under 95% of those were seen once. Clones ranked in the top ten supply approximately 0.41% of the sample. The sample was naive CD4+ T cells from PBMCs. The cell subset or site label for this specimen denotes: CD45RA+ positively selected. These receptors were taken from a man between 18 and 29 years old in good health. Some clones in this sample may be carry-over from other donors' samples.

The CDR3: CASRGQGKAFF. In DNA, the CDR3 is TGTGCCAGCAGGGGACAGGGAAAAGCTTTCTTT. This sequence joins TRBV6-5 and TRBJ1-1; 9 bases map to TRBD1. The CDR3 extends over 11 amino acids. Unmatched junction bases numbered 2, after V lost 6 bases and J lost 9 bases. Germline V gene lookup returns CDR1 MNHEY and CDR2 SVGAGI.

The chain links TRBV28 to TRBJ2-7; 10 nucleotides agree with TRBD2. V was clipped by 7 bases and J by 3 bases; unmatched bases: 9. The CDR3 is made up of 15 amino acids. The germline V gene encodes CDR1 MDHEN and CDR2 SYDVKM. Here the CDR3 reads CASTPGTSAGYEQYF. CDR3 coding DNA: TGTGCCAGCACCCCTGGGACTAGCGCGGGCTACGAGCAGTACTTC.

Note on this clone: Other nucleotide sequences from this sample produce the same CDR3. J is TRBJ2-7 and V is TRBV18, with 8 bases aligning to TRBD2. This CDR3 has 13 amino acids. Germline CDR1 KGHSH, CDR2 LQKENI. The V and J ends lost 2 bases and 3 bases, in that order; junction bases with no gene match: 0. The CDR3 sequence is CASSPAGGYEQYF. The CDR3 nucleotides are TGTGCCAGCTCACCAGCGGGGGGCTACGAGCAGTACTTC.

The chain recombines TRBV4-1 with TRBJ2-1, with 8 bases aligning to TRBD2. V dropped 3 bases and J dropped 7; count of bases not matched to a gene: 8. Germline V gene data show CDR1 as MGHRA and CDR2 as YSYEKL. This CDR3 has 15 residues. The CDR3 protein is CASSQPSGPRNEQFF. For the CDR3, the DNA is TGCGCCAGCAGCCAGCCTAGCGGGCCAAGGAATGAGCAGTTCTTC.

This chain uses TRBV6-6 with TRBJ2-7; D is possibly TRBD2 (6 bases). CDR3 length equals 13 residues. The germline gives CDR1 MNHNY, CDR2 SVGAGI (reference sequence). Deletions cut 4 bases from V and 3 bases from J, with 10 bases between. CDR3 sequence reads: CASSLRGGYEQYF. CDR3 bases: TGTGCCAGCAGTTTGCGGGGCGGCTACGAGCAGTACTTC.

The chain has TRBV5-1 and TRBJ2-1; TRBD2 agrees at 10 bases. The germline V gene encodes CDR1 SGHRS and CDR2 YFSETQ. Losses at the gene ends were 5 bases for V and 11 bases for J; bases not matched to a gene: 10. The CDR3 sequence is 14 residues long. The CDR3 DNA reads TGCGCCAGCAGGGGGACTAGCGAAGGAAATAAGCAGTTCTTC. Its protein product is CASRGTSEGNKQFF.

The CDR3 DNA reads TGTGCCAGCAGTCAGCTAGCGGGGACGGGGGAGCTGTTTTTT. Its translation: CASSQLAGTGELFF. The J gene is TRBJ2-2, the V gene TRBV28; TRBD2 matches 9 bases. The J segment lost 8 bases and the V segment lost 5 bases, leaving 6 bases of the junction unmatched. The length of the CDR3 is 14 residues. Germline values: CDR1 MDHEN, CDR2 SYDVKM.

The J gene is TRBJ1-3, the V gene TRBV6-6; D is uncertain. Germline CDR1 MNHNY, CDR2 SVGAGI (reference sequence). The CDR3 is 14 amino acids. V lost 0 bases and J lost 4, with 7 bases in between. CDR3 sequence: CASSYSLIGNTIYF. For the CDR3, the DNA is TGTGCCAGCAGTTACTCCCTGATCGGAAACACCATATATTTT.

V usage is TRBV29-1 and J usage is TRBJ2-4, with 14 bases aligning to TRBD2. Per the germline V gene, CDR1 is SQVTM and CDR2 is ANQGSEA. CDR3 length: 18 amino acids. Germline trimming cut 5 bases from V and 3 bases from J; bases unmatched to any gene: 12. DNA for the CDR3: TGCAGCGTTACCAGGGGGACTAGCGGGAGATGGAGCAAAAACATTCAGTACTTC. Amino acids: CSVTRGTSGRWSKNIQYF.

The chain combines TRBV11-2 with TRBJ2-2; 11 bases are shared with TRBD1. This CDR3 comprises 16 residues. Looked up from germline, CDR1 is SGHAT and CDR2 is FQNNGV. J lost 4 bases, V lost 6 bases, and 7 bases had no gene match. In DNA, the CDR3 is TGTGCCAGCAGAGCCACCGGGACAGGGGGCACCGGGGAGCTGTTTTTT. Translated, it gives CASRATGTGGTGELFF.

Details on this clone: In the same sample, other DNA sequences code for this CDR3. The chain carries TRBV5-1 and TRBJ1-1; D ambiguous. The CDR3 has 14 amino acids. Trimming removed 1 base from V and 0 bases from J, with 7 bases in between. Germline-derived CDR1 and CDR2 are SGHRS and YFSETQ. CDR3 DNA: TGCGCCAGCAGCTTGAGTACCCTGAACACTGAAGCTTTCTTT. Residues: CASSLSTLNTEAFF.

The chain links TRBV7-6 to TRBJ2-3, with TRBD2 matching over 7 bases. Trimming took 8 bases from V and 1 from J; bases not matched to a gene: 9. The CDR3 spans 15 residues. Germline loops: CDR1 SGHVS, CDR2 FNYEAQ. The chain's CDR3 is CASGPFAGGTDTQYF. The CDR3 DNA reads TGTGCCAGCGGCCCCTTCGCGGGAGGCACAGATACGCAGTATTTT.

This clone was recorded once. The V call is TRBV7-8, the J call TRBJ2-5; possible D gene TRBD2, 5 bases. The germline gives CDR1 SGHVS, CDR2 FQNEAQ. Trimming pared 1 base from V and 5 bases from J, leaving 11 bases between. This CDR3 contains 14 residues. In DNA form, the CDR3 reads TGTGCCAGCAGCTTAGGGACTCCGGGGGAGACCCAGTACTTC. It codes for CASSLGTPGETQYF.

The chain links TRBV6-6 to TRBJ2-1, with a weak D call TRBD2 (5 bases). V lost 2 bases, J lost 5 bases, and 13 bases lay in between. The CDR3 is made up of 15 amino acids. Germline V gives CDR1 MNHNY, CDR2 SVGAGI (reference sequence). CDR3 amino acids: CASSYLPAAHNEQFF. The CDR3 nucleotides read TGTGCCAGCAGTTACCTGCCAGCGGCGCACAATGAGCAGTTCTTC.